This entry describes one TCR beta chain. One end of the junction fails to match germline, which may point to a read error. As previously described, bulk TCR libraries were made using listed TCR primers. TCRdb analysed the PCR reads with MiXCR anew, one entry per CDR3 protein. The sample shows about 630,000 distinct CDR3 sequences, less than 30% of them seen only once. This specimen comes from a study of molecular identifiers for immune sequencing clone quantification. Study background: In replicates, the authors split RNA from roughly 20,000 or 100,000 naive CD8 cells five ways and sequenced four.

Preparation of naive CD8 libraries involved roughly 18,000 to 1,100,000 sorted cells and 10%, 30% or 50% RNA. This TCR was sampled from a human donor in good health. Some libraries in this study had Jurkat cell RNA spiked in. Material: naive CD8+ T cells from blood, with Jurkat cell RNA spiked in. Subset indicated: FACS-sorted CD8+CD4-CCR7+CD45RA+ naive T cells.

The CDR3 is CASSATGELSF. The CDR3 DNA follows: TGTGCCAGCAGTGCCACCGGGGAGCTGTCTTTT. The V call is TRBV6-1, the J call TRBJ2-2; a possible D gene is TRBD2 (5 bases). This CDR3 is built from 11 residues. The V gene's germline CDR1 is MNHNS and CDR2 SASEGT.